This entry lists 15 T cell receptor beta chains sequenced from one sample in a study of human T cells and chemical hapten exposure. Stated time point: patch test 1, 2 weeks after DPC sensitization. Treatment given: therapeutic diphenylcyclopropenone sensitization with weekly scalp DPC. Via MiXCR, TCRdb re-called the RACE reads, giving one row per CDR3 protein. This table has about 49,000 distinct CDR3 sequences, around 9.3% appearing once. This sample comprised whole blood, obtained in connection with sensitization to the hapten diphenylcyclopropenone (DPC). The receptors were gathered from a woman in her fifties or sixties with alopecia areata. Some clones in this sample may be carry-over from other donors' samples.

J is TRBJ1-2 and V is TRBV19; D uncertain. The CDR3 is 15 amino acids. Germline V CDR1 and CDR2: LNHDA, SQIVND (reference sequence). With 7 bases removed from V and 0 bases from J, the gap between germline ends came to 15 bases. CDR3 residues: CASTLPDGSNYGYTF. The CDR3, as DNA: TGTGCCAGTACCCTTCCGGACGGATCTAACTATGGCTACACCTTC.

This clonotype appeared many times. This rearrangement joins TRBV20-1 to TRBJ1-2; the match to TRBD1 covers 10 bases. CDR1 is DFQATT and CDR2 is SNEGSKA in the germline V gene (reference sequence). CDR3 length: 17 residues. The ends lost 2 bases at V and 5 bases at J; junction bases unmatched: 14. Here the CDR3 reads CSARPPRTGGETYGYTF. The CDR3 coding sequence is TGCAGTGCTAGACCACCCAGGACAGGGGGGGAGACATATGGCTACACCTTC.

Only a few counts were recorded for this clonotype. V is TRBV28 and J is TRBJ2-3; 11 bases fit TRBD2. The CDR3 has 16 amino acids. V trimming: 6 bases; J trimming: 6 bases; junction bases outside the gene matches: 11. In germline, CDR1 is MDHEN, CDR2 SYDVKM. The CDR3 region is CASRPHTSGSSDTQYF. The DNA for the CDR3 is TGTGCCAGCAGGCCCCACACTAGCGGGAGTTCCGATACGCAGTATTTT. Using reference TRBV28 and TRBJ2-3 for the parts outside the CDR3, the full variable domain is DVKVTQSSRYLVKRTGEKVFLECVQDMDHENMFWYRQDPGLGLRLIYFSYDVKMKEKGDIPEGYSVSREKKERFSLILESASTNQTSMYLCASRPHTSGSSDTQYFGPGTRLTVL.

In its sample, this clonotype was seen many times. The chain recombines TRBV11-2 with TRBJ1-3; D gene uncertain. Trimming took 7 bases from V and 9 from J, leaving 13 bases between them. This CDR3 is built from 12 residues. The V gene's germline CDR1 is SGHAT and CDR2 FQNNGV. The CDR3, as DNA: TGTGCCAGCAATCCCCCCTTAGTCACCATATATTTT. Translated, it gives CASNPPLVTIYF.

This chain connects TRBV5-6 to TRBJ2-1; tentative D call: TRBD2 (6 bases). The CDR3 loop spans 15 amino acids. V dropped 5 bases and J dropped 6 bases, with 18 bases sitting between them. Germline CDR1 and CDR2: SGHDT and YYEEEE. The CDR3 sequence is CASSRTSWYSNEQFF. CDR3 nucleotide sequence: TGTGCCAGCAGTAGAACTAGCTGGTATTCCAATGAGCAGTTCTTC.

This clonotype was counted at least ten times. The chain recombines TRBV12-3 or TRBV12-4 with TRBJ2-2; D is ambiguous. Trimming stripped 2 bases from V and 0 bases from J, with 4 bases between. The CDR3 contains 14 residues. CDR3 coding DNA: TGTGCCAGCAGTTTACACCCGAACACCGGGGAGCTGTTTTTT. Protein product: CASSLHPNTGELFF.

V gene TRBV7-6 combines with J gene TRBJ1-3; 9 bases match TRBD1. CDR1 SGHVS and CDR2 FNYEAQ come from the germline V gene. The CDR3 sequence is 16 residues long. Unmatched junction bases numbered 5, after V lost 5 bases and J lost 0 bases. In DNA form, the CDR3 reads TGTGCCAGCAGCCAGACAGGGGGTAGCTCTGGAAACACCATATATTTT. Translating gives CASSQTGGSSGNTIYF.

This clonotype came up many times. This chain connects TRBV10-3 to TRBJ2-7, with TRBD2 matching over 9 bases. V was pared by 4 bases and J by 2 bases, with 9 bases of the junction left unmatched. Germline V gene lookup returns CDR1 ENHRY and CDR2 SYGVKD. The CDR3 has 16 residues. The CDR3 bases are TGTGCCATCAGTGGGCTAGCGGGGCCCAGAGCCTACGAGCAGTACTTC. Translated, it gives CAISGLAGPRAYEQYF.

The rearrangement uses TRBV7-9 and TRBJ2-3, with 12 bases lining up with TRBD2. The CDR3 covers 16 residues. Germline loops: CDR1 SEHNR, CDR2 FQNEAQ (reference sequence). The V gene end was trimmed by 7 bases and the J gene end by 5 bases; junction bases not matched to a gene: 10. Written as DNA, the CDR3 is TGTGCCAGCACCATCAGACTAGCGGGAGTGATAGATACGCAGTATTTT. This sequence encodes CASTIRLAGVIDTQYF. The full variable domain, with the rest looked up from reference TRBV7-9 and TRBJ2-3, is DTGVSQNPRHKITKRGQNVTFRCDPISEHNRLYWYRQTLGQGPEFLTYFQNEAQLEKSRLLSDRFSAERPKGSFSTLEIQRTEQGDSAMYLCASTIRLAGVIDTQYFGPGTRLTVL.

This clonotype was seen many times. V gene TRBV28 combines with J gene TRBJ1-4, with 9 positions matching TRBD1. CDR1 is MDHEN and CDR2 is SYDVKM in the germline V gene. The junction had 18 bases not matched to a gene; V was cut back by 6 bases and J by 7 bases. The CDR3 sequence is 18 residues long. In DNA form, the CDR3 reads TGTGCCAGCAGGCTACCGGGACAGGGCGTTGAGGGGTCTGAAAAACTGTTTTTT. This sequence encodes CASRLPGQGVEGSEKLFF.

This clonotype came up many times. This chain uses TRBV3-1 with TRBJ2-1, with D possibly TRBD2 on 5 matching bases. The CDR3 runs to 15 residues. Trimming took 1 base from V and 2 from J, leaving 9 bases between them. Germline CDR1 reads LGHDT; CDR2 reads YNNKEL (reference sequence). DNA for the CDR3: TGTGCCAGCAGCCAAGGGAGCGGACCCTACAATGAGCAGTTCTTC. Its protein product is CASSQGSGPYNEQFF.

The chain links TRBV5-1 to TRBJ1-2; 9 nucleotides match TRBD1. There are 14 residues in the CDR3. The ends lost 3 bases at V and 5 bases at J; junction bases unmatched: 5. Per germline, CDR1 SGHRS and CDR2 YFSETQ. In DNA form, the CDR3 reads TGCGCCAGCAGCTCGGGGACAGGGCGGTATGGCTACACCTTC. Its translation: CASSSGTGRYGYTF.

The CDR3 DNA reads TGTGCCAGCAGTGGATCAGGACGGACGCTTTATGGCTACACCTTC. This sequence encodes CASSGSGRTLYGYTF. This rearrangement joins TRBV6-2 or TRBV6-3 to TRBJ1-2; D is unclear. The length of the CDR3 is 15 residues. V was clipped by 5 bases and J by 5 bases, with 18 bases between them. Germline V gene lookup returns CDR1 MNHEY and CDR2 SVGEGT.

This sequence joins TRBV20-1 and TRBJ2-7, with D perhaps matching TRBD1 or TRBD2 (6 bases each). The CDR3 has 14 residues. The germline V gene has CDR1 DFQATT and CDR2 SNEGSKA (reference sequence). Trimming took 4 bases from V and 6 from J, leaving 19 bases between them. This CDR3 is CSATRQEGFSEQYF. The CDR3 DNA is TGCAGTGCTACCAGACAGGAGGGCTTTTCCGAGCAGTACTTC.

The chain employs TRBV11-2 and TRBJ1-2; D is unresolved. This CDR3 is 12 amino acids long. Germline CDR1 is SGHAT and CDR2 is FQNNGV. V was clipped by 3 bases and J by 1 base, with 3 bases between them. CDR3 DNA sequence: TGTGCCAGCAGCTTGGGTAACTATGGCTACACCTTC. This translates into CASSLGNYGYTF.